Listed here are 21 T cell receptor beta chains from one sample, sequenced in a study of response to subunit inactivated influenza vaccine. TCRdb reprocessed the RT-PCR reads with MiXCR, giving one entry per CDR3 protein. The sample carries around 190,000 distinct CDR3 sequences, about 15% recorded once. The sequenced sample was CD8+ T cells sorted from PBMCs, obtained roughly 5 days after vaccination. These receptor sequences come from a man aged 45-65 years who received an inactivated influenza vaccine.

This sequence joins TRBV7-9 and TRBJ1-6; a possible D gene is TRBD1 (5 bases). The CDR3 extends over 13 amino acids. V was trimmed by 5 bases and J by 7 bases, leaving 9 bases between them. Per the germline V gene, CDR1 is SEHNR and CDR2 is FQNEAQ (reference sequence). CDR3 nucleotides: TGTGCCAGCAGCCCAGGACAAAATTCACCCCTCCACTTT. Translated, it gives CASSPGQNSPLHF.

The V and J genes are TRBV12-3 or TRBV12-4 and TRBJ2-7, with D hard to call. This CDR3 comprises 14 residues. Trimming took off 1 base at V and 2 bases at J, with 9 bases between the two ends. CDR3 DNA sequence: TGTGCCAGCAGTTTAGAACTGTCGACCTACGAGCAGTACTTC. It codes for CASSLELSTYEQYF.

This clonotype was seen more than once but under ten times. The V call is TRBV6-2 or TRBV6-3, the J call TRBJ1-1; perhaps TRBD1 as D (5 bases). The ends were cut back, 2 bases at V and 1 base at J, with 14 bases in the middle. Germline V lookup: CDR1 MNHEY, CDR2 SVGEGT. The CDR3 consists of 16 residues. The CDR3 here is CASSYPTTGGNTEAFF. In DNA, the CDR3 is TGTGCCAGCAGTTACCCAACCACCGGGGGGAACACTGAAGCTTTCTTT.

At least ten counts were recorded for this clonotype. The chain carries TRBV12-3 or TRBV12-4 and TRBJ1-2; 8 bases line up with TRBD1. The CDR3 consists of 17 residues. V was pared by 1 base and J by 5 bases, with 12 bases of the junction left unmatched. The chain's CDR3 is CASSLGPTGQGRYGYTF. The CDR3 coding sequence is TGTGCCAGCAGTTTAGGCCCTACTGGACAGGGCCGATATGGCTACACCTTC.

In its sample, this clonotype was seen a few times. This chain joins TRBV10-3 and TRBJ1-5; possibly TRBD1 for D (6 bases). Germline V lookup: CDR1 ENHRY, CDR2 SYGVKD. The CDR3 has 15 residues. V lost 6 bases and J 3 bases, leaving 15 bases between the germline ends. The CDR3 reads CAIRSGTGTNQPQHF. The CDR3 DNA sequence: TGTGCCATCAGAAGTGGTACAGGGACCAATCAGCCCCAGCATTTT.

The V and J genes are TRBV2 and TRBJ2-7, with D hard to call. Looked up from germline, CDR1 is SNHLY and CDR2 is FYNNEI. The CDR3 extends over 13 amino acids. Deletions cut 3 bases from V and 2 bases from J, with 8 bases between. Here the CDR3 reads CASSDNRAYEQYF. The CDR3 bases are TGTGCCAGCAGTGATAACAGAGCCTACGAGCAGTACTTC.

The table lists this clonotype with a few counts. The V call is TRBV29-1, the J call TRBJ2-1; 8 bases fit TRBD2. The CDR3 spans 15 residues. CDR1 SQVTM and CDR2 ANQGSEA come from the germline V gene. V lost 0 bases to trimming and J lost 7 bases; unmatched junction nucleotides: 8. The CDR3 reads CSVEEPSGLANEQFF. The CDR3 DNA sequence: TGCAGCGTTGAAGAGCCTAGCGGGCTCGCTAATGAGCAGTTCTTC.

This clonotype turned up a few times. The chain employs TRBV9 and TRBJ2-1; tentatively, D is TRBD2 (5 bases). CDR1 is SGDLS, CDR2 YYNGEE, per germline. V was shortened by 3 bases and J by 9 bases, with 7 bases between the two germline ends. The CDR3 loop spans 11 amino acids. For the CDR3, the DNA is TGTGCCAGCAGCGAGAGCGGTGAGCAGTTCTTC. Encoded protein: CASSESGEQFF.

This clonotype has a handful of counts. J is TRBJ2-7 and V is TRBV9; unclear D gene. CDR1 and CDR2 from the germline V gene are SGDLS and YYNGEE. The CDR3 runs 14 residues. The V end was cut by 0 bases, the J end by 6 bases, with 13 bases between. The CDR3 region is CASSVATAPGEQYF. In DNA, the CDR3 is TGTGCCAGCAGCGTAGCTACGGCACCAGGCGAGCAGTACTTC.

This clonotype showed up just a few times. The CDR3 DNA reads as TGTGCCAGCAGTGAACAACAGGGTTACAATGAGCAGTTCTTC. Residues: CASSEQQGYNEQFF. This sequence joins TRBV6-1 and TRBJ2-1, with TRBD1 as a possible D gene (6 bases). From germline, CDR1 is MNHNS and CDR2 SASEGT. V lost 2 bases to trimming and J lost 4 bases, with 9 bases between them. The CDR3 contains 14 residues.

The rearrangement joins TRBV12-3 or TRBV12-4 to TRBJ1-2, with 10 bases that match TRBD1. The CDR3 is made up of 16 amino acids. Losses at the gene ends were 8 bases for V and 0 bases for J; bases not matched to a gene: 9. The CDR3 sequence: CASRGTGDYTNYGYTF. The CDR3, as DNA: TGTGCCAGCCGAGGGACAGGGGACTACACTAACTATGGCTACACCTTC.

This clonotype was recorded a few times. The chain links TRBV5-1 to TRBJ2-2; 8 bases fit TRBD2. Trimming removed 8 bases from V and 2 bases from J; junction bases left unmatched: 11. Germline lookup yields CDR1 SGHRS and CDR2 YFSETQ. There are 16 residues in the CDR3. The CDR3 loop reads CARRPIAGPNTGELFF. The CDR3, as DNA: TGCGCCAGGAGACCCATAGCGGGGCCTAACACCGGGGAGCTGTTTTTT.

The rearrangement links TRBV19 to TRBJ2-3; D gene uncertain. The CDR3 is 13 amino acids. Germline-derived CDR1 and CDR2 are LNHDA and SQIVND (reference sequence). V lost 3 bases and J lost 2, with 6 bases in between. CDR3 coding DNA: TGTGCCAGTAGTATCTCTACCACAGATACGCAGTATTTT. Amino acids: CASSISTTDTQYF.

This clonotype was seen more than once but under ten times. The chain links TRBV7-6 to TRBJ2-7, with D hard to call. The CDR3 loop spans 14 amino acids. CDR1 is SGHVS, CDR2 FNYEAQ, per germline. V dropped 3 bases and J dropped 0 bases, with 9 bases sitting between them. CDR3 amino acids: CASSLTPSSYEQYF. CDR3 nucleotide sequence: TGTGCCAGCAGCTTGACCCCCAGCTCCTACGAGCAGTACTTC.

This chain connects TRBV7-9 to TRBJ2-1; TRBD2 matches 10 bases. The CDR3 spans 15 residues. The trim removed 5 bases at V and 5 bases at J, leaving 6 bases unmatched. CDR1 SEHNR and CDR2 FQNEAQ come from the germline V gene (reference sequence). CDR3 sequence reads: CASSTPGLAHNEQFF. Written as DNA, the CDR3 is TGTGCCAGCAGCACCCCGGGACTAGCGCACAATGAGCAGTTCTTC.

The genes are TRBV6-5 and TRBJ2-7; the D gene is possibly TRBD2 (6 bases). Germline V gene sequence: CDR1 MNHEY, CDR2 SVGAGI. Between the trimmed V and J ends, which lost 0 bases and 0 bases, there was a span of 12 bases. The length of the CDR3 is 16 residues. The CDR3 reads CASSYSRGGASYEQYF. For the CDR3, the DNA is TGTGCCAGCAGTTACTCGCGTGGCGGGGCCTCCTACGAGCAGTACTTC.

This clonotype was seen more than once but under ten times. The chain couples TRBV7-9 to TRBJ2-3, with D possibly called TRBD1 or TRBD2 (5 bases each). The CDR3 has 13 residues. Per germline, CDR1 SEHNR and CDR2 FQNEAQ (reference sequence). Deletions cut 6 bases from V and 0 bases from J, with 7 bases between. The CDR3 DNA follows: TGTGCCAGCAGACGGGACAGCACAGATACGCAGTATTTT. Translating gives CASRRDSTDTQYF.

The chain employs TRBV5-6 and TRBJ2-2; maybe TRBD1 (6 bases). CDR1 and CDR2 (germline): SGHDT, YYEEEE. Trimming shortened V by 2 bases and J by 3 bases, and 14 bases separated the two germline ends. This CDR3 contains 16 residues. The CDR3 DNA follows: TGTGCCAGCAGCTTCGCGAGTGGGGGCTACACCGGGGAGCTGTTTTTT. It codes for CASSFASGGYTGELFF.

In its sample, this clonotype was seen a few times. The chain recombines TRBV4-2 with TRBJ2-3; D is possibly TRBD1 (6 bases). Per the germline V gene, CDR1 is LGHNA and CDR2 is YNFKEQ. Trimming removed 4 bases at V and 2 bases at J, with 13 bases between. The CDR3 sequence is 15 residues long. The CDR3 DNA reads TGTGCCAGCAGCCCTACAGGGCCCAACACAGATACGCAGTATTTT. The encoded protein is CASSPTGPNTDTQYF.

This chain links TRBV11-2 with TRBJ2-5; a weak D match, TRBD2 (5 bases). The length of the CDR3 is 14 residues. CDR1 is SGHAT and CDR2 is FQNNGV in the germline V gene. V shed 0 bases and J shed 11 bases, with 16 bases lying between them. Written as DNA, the CDR3 is TGTGCCAGCAGCTTAGAGTCGGACTCTAGTATACAGTACTTC. Translating it yields CASSLESDSSIQYF.

The V gene is TRBV4-1, the J gene TRBJ2-2; D is uncertain. The CDR3 has 21 residues. The ends were cut back, 0 bases at V and 0 bases at J, with 23 bases in the middle. Germline loops: CDR1 MGHRA, CDR2 YSYEKL. The CDR3 nucleotides are TGCGCCAGCAGCCAAGATCGGGCGGTCGGCCACGGCGGAACGAACACCGGGGAGCTGTTTTTT. Its translation: CASSQDRAVGHGGTNTGELFF.